This TCR beta chain was profiled in a study of cytomegalovirus exposure and HLA in healthy donors. Study at large: About 200 million T cells yielded approximately 110 million unique TCR beta sequences in earlier analysis.

A note on this clone: Its specificity is not known.

Nominal health characterized the donors when sampled, though unrecorded immune exposures were likely. Points from the study as a whole: The records held CMV serostatus as the only immune exposure information. Rare TCR sequences predominated, though certain public TCRs were found in many donors.

The PCR made use of 60 Vbeta and 13 Jbeta primers. Only in-frame clones appear in the TCRdb table, and some are missing; sequencing was by immunoSEQ multiplex PCR. The sample carries some 170,000 clones, about 72% recorded once. The sequencing input was PBMCs. The sequence was collected from a man aged 25 to 40 in good health and CMV-seropositive.

CDR3 protein: CASSAELDFTEAFF. The CDR3, as DNA: TGCGCCAGCAGCGCGGAGCTCGATTTCACTGAAGCTTTCTTT. The chain uses TRBV5-1 and TRBJ1-1, with D unresolved. CDR1 is SGHRS, CDR2 YFSETQ, per germline. This CDR3 has 14 residues. The V gene lost 4 bases and the J gene lost 4 bases, with 14 bases spanning the gap.